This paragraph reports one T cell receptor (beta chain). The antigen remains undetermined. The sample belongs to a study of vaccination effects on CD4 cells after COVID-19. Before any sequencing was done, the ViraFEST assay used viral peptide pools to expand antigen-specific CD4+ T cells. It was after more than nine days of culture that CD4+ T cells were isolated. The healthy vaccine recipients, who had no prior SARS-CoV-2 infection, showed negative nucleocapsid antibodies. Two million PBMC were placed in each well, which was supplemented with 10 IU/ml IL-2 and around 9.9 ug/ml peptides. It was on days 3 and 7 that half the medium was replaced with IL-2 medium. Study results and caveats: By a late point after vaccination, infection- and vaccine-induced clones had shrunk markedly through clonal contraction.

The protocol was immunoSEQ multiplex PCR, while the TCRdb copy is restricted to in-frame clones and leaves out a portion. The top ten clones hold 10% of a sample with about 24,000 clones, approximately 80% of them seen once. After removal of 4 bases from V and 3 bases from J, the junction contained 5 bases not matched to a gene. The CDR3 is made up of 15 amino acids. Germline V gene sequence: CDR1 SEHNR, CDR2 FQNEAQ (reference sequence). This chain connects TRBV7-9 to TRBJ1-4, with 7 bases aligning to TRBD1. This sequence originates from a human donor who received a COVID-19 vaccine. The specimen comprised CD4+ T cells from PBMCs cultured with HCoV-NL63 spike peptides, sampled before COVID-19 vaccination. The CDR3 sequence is CASSSGQVPNEKLFF. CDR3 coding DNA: TGTGCCAGCAGCTCAGGACAGGTGCCTAATGAAAAACTGTTTTTT. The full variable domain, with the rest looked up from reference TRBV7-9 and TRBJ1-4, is DTGVSQNPRHKITKRGQNVTFRCDPISEHNRLYWYRQTLGQGPEFLTYFQNEAQLEKSRLLSDRFSAERPKGSFSTLEIQRTEQGDSAMYLCASSSGQVPNEKLFFGSGTQLSVL.